This is a list of T cell receptor beta chains from one sample in a study of spatial heterogeneity in lung cancer. One entry per CDR3 protein results from TCRdb running MiXCR on the 5' RACE reads. The table lists approximately 40,000 distinct CDR3 sequences, roughly an eighth of them singletons. The sample consisted of PBMCs, taken at surgery. These receptors were obtained from a male donor with early-stage non-small cell lung cancer. The CDR3 runs from the conserved cysteine through the conserved F or W. The order of the fields is V gene, clone size, J gene, D gene, CDR3 protein, CDR3 DNA. A D gene is named only where the DNA matches it firmly. Size is omitted from some rows. Given values are once, few, many or a class for expanded clones.

v_gene: TRBV20-1; abundance: .; j_gene: TRBJ1-1; d_gene: .; CDR3aa: CSPAQGARITEAFF; CDR3nt: TGCAGCCCCGCCCAAGGGGCGCGGATCACTGAAGCTTTCTTT
v_gene: TRBV7-2; abundance: .; j_gene: TRBJ2-5; d_gene: TRBD2; CDR3aa: CASSYQRGGETQYF; CDR3nt: TGTGCCAGCAGCTACCAGCGGGGGGGAGAGACCCAGTACTTC
v_gene: TRBV20-1; abundance: .; j_gene: TRBJ2-7; d_gene: TRBD2; CDR3aa: CSANALAGPSYEQYF; CDR3nt: TGCAGTGCTAATGCTTTAGCGGGTCCTTCCTACGAGCAGTACTTC
v_gene: TRBV9; abundance: .; j_gene: TRBJ1-3; d_gene: .; CDR3aa: CASSVTSSSGNTIYF; CDR3nt: TGTGCCAGCAGCGTAACCAGCAGCTCTGGAAACACCATATATTTT
v_gene: TRBV27; abundance: few; j_gene: TRBJ2-1; d_gene: TRBD2; CDR3aa: CASSLSSSGSSYNEQFF; CDR3nt: TGTGCCAGCAGTTTATCTTCTAGCGGGAGCTCCTACAATGAGCAGTTCTTC
v_gene: TRBV6-5; abundance: .; j_gene: TRBJ1-6; d_gene: .; CDR3aa: CASSYSPGTSSPLHF; CDR3nt: TGTGCCAGCAGTTACTCGCCGGGAACTAGTTCACCCCTCCACTTT
v_gene: TRBV7-2; abundance: many; j_gene: TRBJ2-2; d_gene: TRBD2; CDR3aa: CASSFSGGMNTGELFF; CDR3nt: TGTGCCAGCAGCTTCTCGGGGGGGATGAACACCGGGGAGCTGTTTTTT
v_gene: TRBV5-1; abundance: many; j_gene: TRBJ1-2; d_gene: .; CDR3aa: CASSTAPLSGYTF; CDR3nt: TGCGCCAGCAGCACCGCCCCGTTGAGTGGCTACACCTTC
v_gene: TRBV12-3/TRBV12-4; abundance: many; j_gene: TRBJ1-4; d_gene: .; CDR3aa: CASSFGGPSEKLFF; CDR3nt: TGTGCCAGCAGTTTTGGAGGGCCAAGTGAAAAACTGTTTTTT
v_gene: TRBV6-1; abundance: few; j_gene: TRBJ2-5; d_gene: .; CDR3aa: CASGVKGEETQYF; CDR3nt: TGTGCCAGCGGAGTAAAAGGGGAAGAGACCCAGTACTTC
v_gene: TRBV7-9; abundance: many; j_gene: TRBJ1-4; d_gene: .; CDR3aa: CASSKPGHRQDEKLFF; CDR3nt: TGTGCCAGCAGCAAACCGGGACACCGCCAAGATGAAAAACTGTTTTTT
v_gene: TRBV12-3/TRBV12-4; abundance: .; j_gene: TRBJ1-2; d_gene: .; CDR3aa: CASSFSKRGYTF; CDR3nt: TGTGCCAGCAGTTTCTCTAAGCGGGGCTACACCTTC
v_gene: TRBV5-1; abundance: .; j_gene: TRBJ1-2; d_gene: .; CDR3aa: CASSLEQRRHGYTF; CDR3nt: TGCGCCAGCAGCTTGGAACAGAGGCGTCATGGCTACACCTTC
v_gene: TRBV29-1; abundance: few; j_gene: TRBJ2-7; d_gene: .; CDR3aa: CSVILVGVAYEQYF; CDR3nt: TGCAGCGTTATATTAGTGGGGGTGGCCTACGAGCAGTACTTC
v_gene: TRBV25-1; abundance: few; j_gene: TRBJ2-7; d_gene: TRBD2; CDR3aa: CASSYGGGYEQYF; CDR3nt: TGTGCCAGCAGTTACGGGGGGGGCTACGAGCAGTACTTC
v_gene: TRBV6-6; abundance: .; j_gene: TRBJ2-3; d_gene: .; CDR3aa: CASSWAGLTDTQYF; CDR3nt: TGTGCCAGCAGTTGGGCGGGGCTTACAGATACGCAGTATTTT
v_gene: TRBV9; abundance: few; j_gene: TRBJ2-3; d_gene: .; CDR3aa: CASSAVQGPPLDTQYF; CDR3nt: TGTGCCAGCAGCGCCGTACAGGGCCCTCCTTTGGATACGCAGTATTTT
v_gene: TRBV28; abundance: few; j_gene: TRBJ1-2; d_gene: .; CDR3aa: CASSPRQVYGYTF; CDR3nt: TGTGCCAGCAGTCCCCGACAGGTTTATGGCTACACCTTC
v_gene: TRBV4-1; abundance: few; j_gene: TRBJ1-3; d_gene: .; CDR3aa: CASSQEVRRSRGNTIYF; CDR3nt: TGCGCCAGCAGCCAAGAGGTTAGGAGGAGCCGAGGAAACACCATATATTTT
v_gene: TRBV10-3; abundance: many; j_gene: TRBJ2-3; d_gene: TRBD1; CDR3aa: CAIRDRGAIDTQYF; CDR3nt: TGTGCCATCAGGGACAGGGGGGCGATAGATACGCAGTATTTT
v_gene: TRBV7-2; abundance: few; j_gene: TRBJ2-3; d_gene: .; CDR3aa: CASSLMETDTQYF; CDR3nt: TGTGCCAGCAGCTTAATGGAGACAGATACGCAGTATTTT
v_gene: TRBV6-6; abundance: .; j_gene: TRBJ1-1; d_gene: .; CDR3aa: CASSTDGAFF; CDR3nt: TGTGCCAGCAGTACCGACGGGGCTTTCTTT
v_gene: TRBV20-1; abundance: few; j_gene: TRBJ2-7; d_gene: TRBD1; CDR3aa: CSAAGQGNTYEQYF; CDR3nt: TGCAGTGCTGCGGGACAGGGGAACACCTACGAGCAGTACTTC
v_gene: TRBV5-6; abundance: few; j_gene: TRBJ1-5; d_gene: .; CDR3aa: CASSPGGGQPQHF; CDR3nt: TGTGCCAGCAGCCCGGGGGGGGGCCAGCCCCAGCATTTT
v_gene: TRBV6-5; abundance: .; j_gene: TRBJ1-4; d_gene: TRBD1; CDR3aa: CATRGQDAAPGSEKLFF; CDR3nt: TGTGCCACCCGAGGACAGGATGCAGCGCCTGGTAGTGAAAAACTGTTTTTT
v_gene: TRBV18; abundance: many; j_gene: TRBJ1-1; d_gene: .; CDR3aa: CASSPTGPEAFF; CDR3nt: TGTGCCAGCTCACCGACCGGGCCTGAAGCTTTCTTT
v_gene: TRBV29-1; abundance: many; j_gene: TRBJ2-1; d_gene: TRBD2; CDR3aa: CSVEHPGGSSAYNEQFF; CDR3nt: TGCAGCGTTGAACATCCCGGCGGGAGCTCAGCCTACAATGAGCAGTTCTTC
v_gene: TRBV9; abundance: .; j_gene: TRBJ2-5; d_gene: TRBD2; CDR3aa: CASSRRGEETQYF; CDR3nt: TGTGCCAGCAGCAGACGGGGGGAAGAGACCCAGTACTTC
v_gene: TRBV3-1; abundance: many; j_gene: TRBJ1-5; d_gene: .; CDR3aa: CASSQDWGRTQHF; CDR3nt: TGTGCCAGCAGCCAAGATTGGGGAAGAACCCAGCATTTT
v_gene: TRBV7-2; abundance: .; j_gene: TRBJ1-1; d_gene: TRBD1; CDR3aa: CASSLVGQGTTEAFF; CDR3nt: TGTGCCAGCAGCTTAGTAGGACAGGGTACCACTGAAGCTTTCTTT
v_gene: TRBV5-1; abundance: few; j_gene: TRBJ2-3; d_gene: .; CDR3aa: CASSLDGTSTDTQYF; CDR3nt: TGCGCCAGCAGCTTGGATGGAACTAGCACAGATACGCAGTATTTT
v_gene: TRBV15; abundance: .; j_gene: TRBJ2-2; d_gene: TRBD1; CDR3aa: CATRGQVYTGELFF; CDR3nt: TGTGCCACCAGGGGACAGGTTTACACCGGGGAGCTGTTTTTT
v_gene: TRBV7-2; abundance: few; j_gene: TRBJ2-7; d_gene: .; CDR3aa: CASSSSGSRSYEQYF; CDR3nt: TGTGCCAGCAGCTCCTCCGGGTCAAGATCCTACGAGCAGTACTTC
v_gene: TRBV20-1; abundance: few; j_gene: TRBJ2-3; d_gene: TRBD2; CDR3aa: CSASLVAGAGDTQYF; CDR3nt: TGCAGTGCTAGCCTAGTAGCGGGTGCTGGAGATACGCAGTATTTT
v_gene: TRBV11-2; abundance: few; j_gene: TRBJ2-1; d_gene: .; CDR3aa: CASSFSRGDNEQFF; CDR3nt: TGTGCCAGCAGCTTTTCTCGAGGGGACAATGAGCAGTTCTTC
v_gene: TRBV20-1; abundance: .; j_gene: TRBJ2-7; d_gene: TRBD2; CDR3aa: CSARGSGSNSYEQYF; CDR3nt: TGCAGTGCTAGGGGTAGCGGGAGTAACTCCTACGAGCAGTACTTC